This TCR beta chain appears in the sequencing data of a study of T cells in Graves' hyperthyroidism and ophthalmopathy. RNA transcripts provided the source from which TCR beta CDR3 regions were amplified. During a first-round RT-PCR of the TCR CDR3, the HTBI primer set was used. TCRdb re-analysed the multiplex PCR reads in MiXCR, keeping a single row per CDR3 protein. The table lists hundreds of thousands of distinct CDR3 sequences, 14% of them singletons, with roughly a tenth in the top ten. This CDR3 comprises 18 residues. CDR1 MNHNS and CDR2 SASEGT come from the germline V gene. Trimming at V came to 8 bases and at J to 2 bases, leaving 20 bases not matched to a gene. Many counts were recorded for this clonotype. Antigen specificity is unknown. General study findings and limits: Blood also showed most of the thyroid clonotypes that were expanded above 0.001.

Graves' hyperthyroidism showing no ophthalmopathy progression within 18 months was considered stable. Fresh peripheral blood, about 9.6 ml, yielded the PBMCs. The clonotype comes from a woman younger than 35 with Graves' hyperthyroidism. The chain links TRBV6-1 to TRBJ2-7, with 8 nucleotides matching TRBD2. The sequenced material came from blood. DNA for the CDR3: TGTGCCAGCGGAAAGGGTACCAGCGGGGGACCCAGGGCCTACGAGCAGTACTTC. This gives the protein CASGKGTSGGPRAYEQYF.